A single sample is the source of the 3 T cell receptor beta chains below, sequenced in a study of blood T cell repertoires in COVID-19. Repertoires were generated with immunoSEQ multiplex PCR, while TCRdb's copy carries only in-frame clones and drops some. The profile shows tens of thousands of clones, 82% of them singletons. What was sequenced was peripheral blood. These TCRs come from a human donor in a cohort sampled during active COVID-19.

The J gene is TRBJ1-2, the V gene TRBV5-6; 7 positions match TRBD1. The CDR3 has 13 residues. The V segment lost 4 bases and the J segment 4 bases; nucleotides outside the gene matches: 4. Germline assignment: CDR1 SGHDT and CDR2 YYEEEE. The CDR3: CASSQDRSYGYTF. For the CDR3, the DNA is TGTGCCAGCAGCCAGGACAGGTCCTATGGCTACACCTTC.

This chain connects TRBV5-1 to TRBJ2-7; TRBD1 aligns across 7 bases. Germline assignment: CDR1 SGHRS and CDR2 YFSETQ. The CDR3 has 15 residues. V gave up 0 bases and J gave up 2 bases; unmatched junction bases: 5. The CDR3 DNA reads TGCGCCAGCAGCTTGGGGGGGACAGCAACCTACGAGCAGTACTTC. This encodes CASSLGGTATYEQYF.

The J gene is TRBJ1-2, the V gene TRBV18, with 9 bases lining up with TRBD1. Germline lookup yields CDR1 KGHSH and CDR2 LQKENI. With V trimmed by 2 bases and J by 2 bases, 3 bases remained unmatched. The CDR3 length is 15 residues. The CDR3 region has the DNA TGTGCCAGCTCACCAACAGGGGGCTCGAACTATGGCTACACCTTC. It translates to CASSPTGGSNYGYTF.